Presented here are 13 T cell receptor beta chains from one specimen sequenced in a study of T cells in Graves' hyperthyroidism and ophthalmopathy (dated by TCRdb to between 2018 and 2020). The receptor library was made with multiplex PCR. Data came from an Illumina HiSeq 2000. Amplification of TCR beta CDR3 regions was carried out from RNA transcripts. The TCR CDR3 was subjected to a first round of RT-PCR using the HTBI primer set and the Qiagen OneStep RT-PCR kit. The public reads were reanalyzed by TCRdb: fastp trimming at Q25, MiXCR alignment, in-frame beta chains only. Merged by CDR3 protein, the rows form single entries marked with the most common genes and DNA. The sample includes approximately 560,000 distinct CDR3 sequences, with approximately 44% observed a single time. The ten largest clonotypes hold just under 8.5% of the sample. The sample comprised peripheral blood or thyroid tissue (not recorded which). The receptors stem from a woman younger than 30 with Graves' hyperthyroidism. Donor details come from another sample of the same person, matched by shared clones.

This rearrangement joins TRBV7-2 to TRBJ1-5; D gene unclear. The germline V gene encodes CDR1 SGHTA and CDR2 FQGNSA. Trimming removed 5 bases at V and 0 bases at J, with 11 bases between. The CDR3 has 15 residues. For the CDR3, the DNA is TGTGCCAGCAGCCAAAACCCGGGTAGCAATCAGCCCCAGCATTTT. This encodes CASSQNPGSNQPQHF. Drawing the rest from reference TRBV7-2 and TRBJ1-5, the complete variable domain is GAGVSQSPSNKVTEKGKDVELRCDPISGHTALYWYRQSLGQGLEFLIYFQGNSAPDKSGLPSDRFSAERTGGSVSTLTIQRTQQEDSAVYLCASSQNPGSNQPQHFGDGTRLSIL.

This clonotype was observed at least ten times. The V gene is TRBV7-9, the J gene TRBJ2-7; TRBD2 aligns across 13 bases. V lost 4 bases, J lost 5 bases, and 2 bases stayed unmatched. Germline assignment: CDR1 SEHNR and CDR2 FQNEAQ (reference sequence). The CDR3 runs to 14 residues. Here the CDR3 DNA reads TGTGCCAGCAGCTCCGGACTAGCGGGAGACGAGCAGTACTTC. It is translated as CASSSGLAGDEQYF.

In DNA, the CDR3 is TGTGCCAGCAGCCCTGGACAGGAAACATTTGAGACCCAGTACTTC. Residues: CASSPGQETFETQYF. This chain connects TRBV7-9 to TRBJ2-5; TRBD1 aligns across 7 bases. The CDR3 spans 15 residues. Germline V lookup: CDR1 SEHNR, CDR2 FQNEAQ (reference sequence). With 5 bases clipped from V and 5 bases from J, the junction kept 11 bases outside the gene matches.

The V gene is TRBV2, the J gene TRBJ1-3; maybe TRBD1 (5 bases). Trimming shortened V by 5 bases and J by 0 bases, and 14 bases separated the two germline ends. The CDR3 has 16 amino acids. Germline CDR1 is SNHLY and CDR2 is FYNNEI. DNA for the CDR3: TGTGCCAGCAGTACCTCGGGACCTTCCTCTGGAAACACCATATATTTT. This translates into CASSTSGPSSGNTIYF.

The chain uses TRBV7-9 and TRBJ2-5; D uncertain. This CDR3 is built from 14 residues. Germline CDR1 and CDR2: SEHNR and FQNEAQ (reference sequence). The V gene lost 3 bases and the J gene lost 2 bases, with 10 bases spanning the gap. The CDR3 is CASSFRTDQETQYF. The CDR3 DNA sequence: TGTGCCAGCAGCTTTCGGACGGATCAAGAGACCCAGTACTTC.

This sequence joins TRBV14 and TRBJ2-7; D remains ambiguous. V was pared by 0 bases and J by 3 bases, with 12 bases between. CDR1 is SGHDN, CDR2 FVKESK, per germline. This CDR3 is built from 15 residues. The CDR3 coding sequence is TGTGCCAGCAGCCAAGATCTTAGCAGTTACTACGAGCAGTACTTC. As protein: CASSQDLSSYYEQYF.

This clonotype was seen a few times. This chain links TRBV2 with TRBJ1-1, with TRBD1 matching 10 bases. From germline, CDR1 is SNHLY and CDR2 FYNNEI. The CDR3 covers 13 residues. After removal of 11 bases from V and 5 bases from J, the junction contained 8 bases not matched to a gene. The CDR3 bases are TGTGCCCGCACCGGGACAGGGGAGACTGAAGCTTTCTTT. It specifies CARTGTGETEAFF.

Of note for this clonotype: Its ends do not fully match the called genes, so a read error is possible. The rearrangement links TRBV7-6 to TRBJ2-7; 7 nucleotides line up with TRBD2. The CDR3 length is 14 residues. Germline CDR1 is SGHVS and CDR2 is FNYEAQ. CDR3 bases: TGTGCCAGCGGAGTAAGCGGGAACGCCTACGGGCAGTACTTC. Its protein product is CASGVSGNAYGQYF.

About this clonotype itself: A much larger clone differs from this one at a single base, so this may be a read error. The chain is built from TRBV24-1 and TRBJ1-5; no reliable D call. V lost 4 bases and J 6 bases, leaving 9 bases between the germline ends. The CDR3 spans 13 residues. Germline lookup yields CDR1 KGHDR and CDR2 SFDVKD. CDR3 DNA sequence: TGTGCCACCAGTGAAACAGAGAGTCAGCCCCAGCATTTT. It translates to CATSETESQPQHF.

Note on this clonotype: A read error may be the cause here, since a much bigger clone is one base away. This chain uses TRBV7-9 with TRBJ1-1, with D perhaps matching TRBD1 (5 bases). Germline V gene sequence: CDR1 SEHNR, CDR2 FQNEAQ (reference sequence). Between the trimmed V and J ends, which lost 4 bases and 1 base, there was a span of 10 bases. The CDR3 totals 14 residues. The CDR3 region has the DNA TGTGCCAGCAGCTCAGGGAGCTGGAACACTGAAGCTTTCTTT. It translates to CASSSGSWNTEAFF.

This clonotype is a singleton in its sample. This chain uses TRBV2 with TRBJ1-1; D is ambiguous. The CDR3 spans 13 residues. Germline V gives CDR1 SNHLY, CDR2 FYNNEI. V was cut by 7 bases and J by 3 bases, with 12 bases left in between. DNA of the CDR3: TGTGCCAGCAATGGGCGACTGGACACTGAAGCTTTCTTT. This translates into CASNGRLDTEAFF.

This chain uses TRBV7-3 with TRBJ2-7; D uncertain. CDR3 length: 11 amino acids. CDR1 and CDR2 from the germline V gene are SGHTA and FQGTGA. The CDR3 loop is CASPQEYEQYF. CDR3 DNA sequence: TGTGCTAGCCCCCAGGAGTACGAGCAGTACTTC.

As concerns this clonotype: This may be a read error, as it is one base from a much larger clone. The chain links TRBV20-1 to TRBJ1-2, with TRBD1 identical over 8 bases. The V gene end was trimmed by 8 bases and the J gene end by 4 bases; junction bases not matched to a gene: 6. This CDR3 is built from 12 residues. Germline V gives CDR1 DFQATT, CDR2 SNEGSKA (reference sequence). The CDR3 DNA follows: TGCAGTCCGACAGGGGAGGCCTATGGCTACACCTTC. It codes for CSPTGEAYGYTF.